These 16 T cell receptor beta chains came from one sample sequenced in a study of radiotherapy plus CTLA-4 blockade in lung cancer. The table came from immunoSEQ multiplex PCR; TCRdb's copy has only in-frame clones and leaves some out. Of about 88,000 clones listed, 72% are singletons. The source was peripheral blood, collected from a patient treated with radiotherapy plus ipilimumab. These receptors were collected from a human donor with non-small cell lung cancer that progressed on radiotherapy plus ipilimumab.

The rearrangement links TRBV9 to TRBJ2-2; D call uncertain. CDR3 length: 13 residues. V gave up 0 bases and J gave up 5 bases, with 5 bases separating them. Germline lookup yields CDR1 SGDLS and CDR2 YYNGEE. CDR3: CASSVGRTGELFF. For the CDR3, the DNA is TGTGCCAGCAGCGTAGGGCGGACCGGGGAGCTGTTTTTT.

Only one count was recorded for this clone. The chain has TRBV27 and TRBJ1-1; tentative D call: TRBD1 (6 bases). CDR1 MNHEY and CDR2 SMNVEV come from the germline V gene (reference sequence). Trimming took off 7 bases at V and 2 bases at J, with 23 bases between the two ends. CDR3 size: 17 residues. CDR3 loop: CASTLRGREGFNTEAFF. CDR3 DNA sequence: TGTGCCAGCACTCTAAGGGGGAGGGAGGGCTTCAACACTGAAGCTTTCTTT.

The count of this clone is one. The CDR3 loop is CASRPNYPGLAGEYEQYF. CDR3 nucleotides: TGTGCCAGCAGACCAAATTATCCGGGACTAGCGGGAGAGTACGAGCAGTACTTC. The J gene is TRBJ2-7, the V gene TRBV21-1; TRBD2, the table's D call, was not compared with the DNA. TRBV21-1 is a pseudogene locus. This CDR3 contains 18 residues.

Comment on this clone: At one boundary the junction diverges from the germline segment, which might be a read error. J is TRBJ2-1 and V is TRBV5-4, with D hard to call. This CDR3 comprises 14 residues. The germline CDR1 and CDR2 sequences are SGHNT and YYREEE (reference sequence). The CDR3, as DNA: TGTGCCAGCACGACCGGGCAATCCTACACTGAGCAGTTCTTC. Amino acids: CASTTGQSYTEQFF.

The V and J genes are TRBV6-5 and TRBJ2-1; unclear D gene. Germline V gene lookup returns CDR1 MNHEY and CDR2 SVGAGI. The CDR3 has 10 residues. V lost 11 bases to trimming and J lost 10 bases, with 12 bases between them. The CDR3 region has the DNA TGTGCCGCCCCTATCGTCGAGCAGTTCTTC. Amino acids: CAAPIVEQFF.

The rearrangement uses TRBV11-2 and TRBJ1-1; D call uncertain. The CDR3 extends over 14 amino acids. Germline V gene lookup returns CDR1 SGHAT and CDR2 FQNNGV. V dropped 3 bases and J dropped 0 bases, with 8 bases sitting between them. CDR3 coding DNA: TGTGCCAGCAGCTTCCATGGGTTGAACACTGAAGCTTTCTTT. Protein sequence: CASSFHGLNTEAFF.

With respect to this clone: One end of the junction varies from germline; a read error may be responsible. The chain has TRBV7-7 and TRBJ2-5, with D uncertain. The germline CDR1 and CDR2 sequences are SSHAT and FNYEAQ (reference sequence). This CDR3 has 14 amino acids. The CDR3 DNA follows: TGTGCTAGCAGCTTAGACGGCAGCCAAGAGACCCAGTACTTC. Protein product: CASSLDGSQETQYF.

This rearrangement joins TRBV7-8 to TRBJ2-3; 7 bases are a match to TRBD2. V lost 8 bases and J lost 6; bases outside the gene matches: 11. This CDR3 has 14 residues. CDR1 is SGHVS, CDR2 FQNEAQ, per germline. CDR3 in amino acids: CASAPGGKADTQYF. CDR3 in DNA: TGTGCCAGCGCCCCCGGGGGGAAAGCGGATACGCAGTATTTT.

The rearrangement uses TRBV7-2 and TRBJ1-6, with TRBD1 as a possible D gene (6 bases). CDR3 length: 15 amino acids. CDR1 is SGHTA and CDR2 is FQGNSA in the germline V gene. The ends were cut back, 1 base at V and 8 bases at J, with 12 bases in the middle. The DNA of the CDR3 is TGTGCCAGCAGCTTAGAGAACAGGGACTATTCACCCCTCCACTTT. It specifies CASSLENRDYSPLHF.

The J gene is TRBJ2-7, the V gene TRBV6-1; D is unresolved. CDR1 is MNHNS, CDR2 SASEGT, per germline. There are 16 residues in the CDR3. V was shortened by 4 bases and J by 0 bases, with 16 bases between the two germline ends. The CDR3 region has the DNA TGTGCCAGCAGTGGCCCGTCACAGAGGTTCTCCTACGAGCAGTACTTC. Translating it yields CASSGPSQRFSYEQYF.

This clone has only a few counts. CDR3 region: CASSQEDSRNTGELFF. The CDR3 DNA sequence: TGCGCCAGCAGCCAAGAGGACAGCCGGAACACCGGGGAGCTGTTTTTT. The chain joins TRBV4-1 to TRBJ2-2; D might be TRBD1 (6 bases). V lost 0 bases, J lost 1 base, and 9 bases lay in between. From germline, CDR1 is MGHRA and CDR2 YSYEKL. The CDR3 runs to 16 residues.

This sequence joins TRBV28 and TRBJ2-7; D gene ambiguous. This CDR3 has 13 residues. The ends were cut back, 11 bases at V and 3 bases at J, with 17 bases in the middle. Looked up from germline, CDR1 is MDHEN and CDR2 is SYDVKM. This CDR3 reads CAANLGKDYEQYF. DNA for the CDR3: TGTGCCGCCAACCTGGGCAAAGACTACGAGCAGTACTTC.

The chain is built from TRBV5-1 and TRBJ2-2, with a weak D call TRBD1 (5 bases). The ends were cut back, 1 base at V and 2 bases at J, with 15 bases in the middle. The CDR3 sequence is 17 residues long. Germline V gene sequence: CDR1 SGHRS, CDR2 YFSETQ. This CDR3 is CASSLRSGYPNTGELFF. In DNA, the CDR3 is TGCGCCAGCAGCTTGCGGTCAGGGTACCCTAACACCGGGGAGCTGTTTTTT.

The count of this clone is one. The DNA of the CDR3 is TGTGCCAGCAGTGCGGACTGGGGAAACACCATATATTTT. Its translation: CASSADWGNTIYF. V is TRBV6-1 and J is TRBJ1-3, with D uncertain. V was clipped by 4 bases and J by 4 bases, with 8 bases between them. The CDR3 sequence is 13 residues long. Per germline, CDR1 MNHNS and CDR2 SASEGT.

CDR3 amino acids: CASSYNRESGYNEQFF. CDR3 nucleotide sequence: TGTGCCAGCAGCTACAACAGGGAAAGCGGCTACAATGAGCAGTTCTTC. The gene calls are TRBV27 and TRBJ2-1, with D tentatively TRBD1 (6 bases). Trimming took 6 bases from V and 3 from J, leaving 18 bases between them. Germline loops: CDR1 MNHEY, CDR2 SMNVEV (reference sequence). This CDR3 contains 16 residues.

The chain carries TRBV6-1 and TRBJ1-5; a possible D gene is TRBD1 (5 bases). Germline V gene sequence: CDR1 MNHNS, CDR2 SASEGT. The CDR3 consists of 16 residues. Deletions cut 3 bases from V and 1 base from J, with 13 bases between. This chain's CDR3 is CASSEWGGTSNQPQHF. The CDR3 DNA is TGTGCCAGCAGTGAGTGGGGGGGGACGAGCAATCAGCCCCAGCATTTT.